The 28 T cell receptor beta chains below were found in one sample sequenced in a study of CD8+ T cells in alopecia areata. Extracted RNA was reverse transcribed into cDNA, the sequencing template. Sequencing was performed with immunoSEQ multiplex PCR; in TCRdb, only in-frame clones are kept and a portion is missing. The sample contains 110,000 or so clones, around 59% of which appear only once. Sequencing was done on a sample of CD8+ T cells sorted from blood. The receptors come from a human donor in good health.

This clone has just one count. CDR3 bases: TGCGCCAGCCCGAAGGTCGGGGTTAACTATGGCTACACCTTC. This codes for CASPKVGVNYGYTF. V gene TRBV23-1 combines with J gene TRBJ1-2; D not resolved. TRBV23-1 is an ORF, and what it does is uncertain. The CDR3 contains 14 residues. Trimming took off 8 bases at V and 1 base at J, with 14 bases between the two ends.

The genes are TRBV6-5 and TRBJ2-2, with 8 bases lining up with TRBD2. There are 15 residues in the CDR3. The junction had 7 bases not matched to a gene; V was cut back by 5 bases and J by 5 bases. Germline-derived CDR1 and CDR2 are MNHEY and SVGAGI. The CDR3 nucleotides are TGTGCCAGCAGTGCCGGACTAGCCTGGACCGGGGAGCTGTTTTTT. It translates to CASSAGLAWTGELFF.

This clone came up a few times. The chain recombines TRBV6-1 with TRBJ2-7; possibly TRBD1 for D (6 bases). V was pared by 5 bases and J by 5 bases, with 19 bases between. The CDR3 extends over 15 amino acids. Germline V gene lookup returns CDR1 MNHNS and CDR2 SASEGT. The CDR3 bases are TGTGCCAGCAGTTTAGGCCGAAGGGGGAAACACGAGCAGTACTTC. Protein sequence: CASSLGRRGKHEQYF.

This clone was found a few times. The rearrangement joins TRBV4-3 to TRBJ1-1; no clear D gene. There are 17 residues in the CDR3. V shed 0 bases and J shed 0 bases, with 14 bases lying between them. Germline-derived CDR1 and CDR2 are LGHNA and YSLEER. CDR3: CASSQDLVRSLNTEAFF. The CDR3 nucleotides are TGCGCCAGCAGCCAAGATCTGGTCAGGTCCTTGAACACTGAAGCTTTCTTT.

The gene calls are TRBV6-5 and TRBJ2-2, with no clear D. The germline CDR1 and CDR2 sequences are MNHEY and SVGAGI. The V end lost 7 bases, the J end lost 3 bases, and 12 bases lay between the germline ends. This CDR3 region has 14 residues. CDR3: CASIPSRYTGELFF. CDR3 in DNA: TGTGCCAGCATACCTTCGAGATACACCGGGGAGCTGTTTTTT.

The CDR3 region is CATRGLGSPLHF. CDR3 sequence (DNA): TGTGCCACACGTGGTCTGGGGTCACCCCTCCACTTT. This rearrangement joins TRBV10-3 to TRBJ1-6; D gene ambiguous. V dropped 10 bases and J dropped 10 bases, with 14 bases sitting between them. There are 12 residues in the CDR3. Germline assignment: CDR1 ENHRY and CDR2 SYGVKD.

The genes are TRBV29-1 and TRBJ2-5; D remains ambiguous. The germline V gene has CDR1 SQVTM and CDR2 ANQGSEA. The germline V and J ends were trimmed by 1 base and 9 bases, with 9 bases remaining between them. The CDR3 spans 11 residues. The CDR3 loop is CSVEVVGSQYF. The CDR3 DNA sequence: TGCAGCGTTGAAGTCGTAGGTTCCCAGTACTTC.

This chain connects TRBV27 to TRBJ2-7; possibly TRBD1 for D (7 bases). The germline CDR1 and CDR2 sequences are MNHEY and SMNVEV (reference sequence). Trimming cost V 5 bases and J 2 bases, with 16 bases left between them. The CDR3 sequence is 15 residues long. The CDR3 is CASSHGQGGPYEQYF. For the CDR3, the DNA is TGTGCCAGCAGTCATGGTCAGGGGGGTCCCTACGAGCAGTACTTC.

The chain's CDR3 is CASWGQEETQYF. DNA for the CDR3: TGTGCCAGCTGGGGGCAGGAAGAGACCCAGTACTTC. The chain carries TRBV5-6 and TRBJ2-5; tentatively, D is TRBD1 (6 bases). CDR1 and CDR2 (germline): SGHDT, YYEEEE. This CDR3 is built from 12 residues. The ends were cut back, 7 bases at V and 3 bases at J, with 10 bases in the middle.

This clone was seen once. The chain has TRBV6-1 and TRBJ2-1; 13 bases map to TRBD2. The CDR3 is 15 residues long. Germline CDR1 reads MNHNS; CDR2 reads SASEGT. V dropped 5 bases and J dropped 8; count of bases not matched to a gene: 6. DNA for the CDR3: TGTGCCAGCAGTATGACTAGCGGGGGGTTGGATGAGCAGTTCTTC. Its translation: CASSMTSGGLDEQFF.

The chain has TRBV13 and TRBJ2-6, with D possibly matching TRBD2 (6 bases). Trimming pared 6 bases from V and 0 bases from J, leaving 18 bases between. Looked up from germline, CDR1 is PRHDT and CDR2 is FYEKMQ (reference sequence). The CDR3 loop spans 18 amino acids. The CDR3 DNA follows: TGTGCCAGCAGGGAACGTAGGCAGGGACTCTCTGGGGCCAACGTCCTGACTTTC. It encodes CASRERRQGLSGANVLTF.

This chain uses TRBV7-9 with TRBJ2-3; D call uncertain. Germline V CDR1 and CDR2: SEHNR, FQNEAQ (reference sequence). The CDR3 loop spans 14 amino acids. V shed 2 bases and J shed 6 bases, with 12 bases lying between them. The CDR3 region is CASSLFGLEDTQYF. CDR3 sequence (DNA): TGTGCCAGCAGCTTATTTGGTCTAGAGGATACGCAGTATTTT.

In DNA, the CDR3 is TGTGCCAGCAGCCCACCGGGACAGGGGGCGCGGTCACCCCTCCACTTT. Translated: CASSPPGQGARSPLHF. V gene TRBV9 combines with J gene TRBJ1-6; 12 positions match TRBD1. V was clipped by 4 bases and J by 10 bases; unmatched bases: 9. CDR1 and CDR2 from the germline V gene are SGDLS and YYNGEE. This CDR3 comprises 16 residues.

The chain uses TRBV6-5 and TRBJ2-5; D perhaps matches TRBD1 (6 bases). The CDR3 consists of 13 residues. Germline CDR1 reads MNHEY; CDR2 reads SVGAGI. The V end was cut by 4 bases, the J end by 5 bases, with 11 bases between. The CDR3 DNA reads as TGTGCCAGCAGTTGGCGACAGGTGGAGACCCAGTACTTC. As protein: CASSWRQVETQYF.

The chain employs TRBV14 and TRBJ1-2; D gene unclear. CDR1 SGHDN and CDR2 FVKESK come from the germline V gene. This CDR3 spans 14 amino acids. V lost 0 bases and J 5 bases, leaving 10 bases between the germline ends. For the CDR3, the DNA is TGTGCCAGCAGCCAAGATCGAGGCGCATATGGCTACACCTTC. It encodes CASSQDRGAYGYTF. Variable domain in full (rest from reference TRBV14 and TRBJ1-2): EAGVTQFPSHSVIEKGQTVTLRCDPISGHDNLYWYRRVMGKEIKFLLHFVKESKQDESGMPNNRFLAERTGGTYSTLKVQPAELEDSGVYFCASSQDRGAYGYTFGSGTRLTVV.

This chain links TRBV11-2 with TRBJ1-2, with D tentatively TRBD1 (6 bases). Trimming pared 0 bases from V and 6 bases from J, leaving 14 bases between. CDR1 SGHAT and CDR2 FQNNGV come from the germline V gene. The CDR3 has 15 amino acids. The CDR3 DNA reads TGTGCCAGCAGCTTAGAGTTCAGGGGCAGCCATGGCTACACCTTC. It is translated as CASSLEFRGSHGYTF. Full variable domain (outside the CDR3, taken from reference TRBV11-2 and TRBJ1-2): EAGVAQSPRYKIIEKRQSVAFWCNPISGHATLYWYQQILGQGPKLLIQFQNNGVVDDSQLPKDRFSAERLKGVDSTLKIQPAKLEDSAVYLCASSLEFRGSHGYTFGSGTRLTVV.

This clone turned up a few times. The genes are TRBV25-1 and TRBJ2-7; D is perhaps TRBD1 (6 bases). The germline V gene encodes CDR1 MGHDK and CDR2 SYGVNS. The CDR3 runs to 11 residues. V lost 6 bases and J lost 6, with 9 bases in between. For the CDR3, the DNA is TGTGCCAGCAGGCGAGGGGGCGAGCAGTACTTC. Translation: CASRRGGEQYF.

The rearrangement links TRBV5-6 to TRBJ2-3, with 9 bases matching TRBD1. The CDR3 runs to 17 residues. The J segment lost 4 bases and the V segment lost 4 bases, leaving 13 bases of the junction unmatched. CDR1 SGHDT and CDR2 YYEEEE come from the germline V gene. The DNA for the CDR3 is TGTGCCAGCAGCGCCGGACAGGGGTTGACCGGACCAGATACGCAGTATTTT. It encodes CASSAGQGLTGPDTQYF.

The CDR3 DNA sequence: TGTGCCAGGGGACACCTGTTCTCCTACGAGCAGTACTTC. Translating gives CARGHLFSYEQYF. The genes are TRBV6-1 and TRBJ2-7; D is perhaps TRBD1 (6 bases). CDR1 and CDR2 (germline): MNHNS, SASEGT. The CDR3 extends over 13 amino acids. Deletions cut 9 bases from V and 0 bases from J, with 12 bases between.

The gene calls are TRBV13 and TRBJ2-7; D call uncertain. This CDR3 has 14 residues. V dropped 0 bases and J dropped 3 bases, with 9 bases sitting between them. Germline CDR1 PRHDT, CDR2 FYEKMQ (reference sequence). The CDR3 reads CASSLGGRSYEQYF. Here the CDR3 DNA reads TGTGCCAGCAGCTTAGGGGGTCGAAGCTACGAGCAGTACTTC.

The chain uses TRBV5-6 and TRBJ2-1, with 7 bases aligning to TRBD2. The V and J ends lost 0 bases and 5 bases, in that order; junction bases with no gene match: 5. Germline assignment: CDR1 SGHDT and CDR2 YYEEEE. The CDR3 covers 15 residues. In nucleotides, the CDR3 is TGTGCCAGCAGCTTGGCCTGGGCGGGGGACAATGAGCAGTTCTTC. Protein: CASSLAWAGDNEQFF. Full variable domain (remainder filled in from reference TRBV5-6 and TRBJ2-1): DAGVTQSPTHLIKTRGQQVTLRCSPKSGHDTVSWYQQALGQGPQFIFQYYEEEERQRGNFPDRFSGHQFPNYSSELNVNALLLGDSALYLCASSLAWAGDNEQFFGPGTRLTVL.

The rearrangement uses TRBV7-9 and TRBJ1-2, with D perhaps matching TRBD1 (6 bases). Trimming left V 1 base short and J 3 bases short, with 15 bases between. Per germline, CDR1 SEHNR and CDR2 FQNEAQ (reference sequence). This CDR3 spans 16 amino acids. The CDR3 sequence: CASSLGGGWSDYGYTF. In DNA, the CDR3 is TGTGCCAGCAGCTTAGGAGGGGGGTGGAGCGACTATGGCTACACCTTC.

This clone was seen many times. V usage is TRBV2 and J usage is TRBJ2-4; D not resolved. The CDR3 contains 16 residues. Trimming took off 6 bases at V and 0 bases at J, with 15 bases between the two ends. The V gene's germline CDR1 is SNHLY and CDR2 FYNNEI. The CDR3 sequence is CASSPPTTVAKNIQYF. The CDR3 DNA reads TGTGCCAGCAGCCCTCCTACTACTGTAGCCAAAAACATTCAGTACTTC.

This CDR3 reads CASTQMGGSYNEQFF. The CDR3 DNA sequence: TGTGCCAGTACCCAGATGGGGGGATCCTACAATGAGCAGTTCTTC. J is TRBJ2-1 and V is TRBV19; a possible D gene is TRBD2 (6 bases). The V gene's germline CDR1 is LNHDA and CDR2 SQIVND (reference sequence). Trimming removed 7 bases at V and 1 base at J, with 14 bases between. The CDR3 covers 15 residues.

This clone has more than one count but fewer than ten. The chain recombines TRBV30 with TRBJ2-1; D not certain. V was cut by 0 bases and J by 4 bases, with 4 bases left in between. The CDR3 contains 12 residues. Germline loops: CDR1 GTSNPN, CDR2 SVGIG (reference sequence). The chain's CDR3 is CAWSVRYNEQFF. The CDR3 DNA reads as TGTGCCTGGAGTGTTAGGTACAATGAGCAGTTCTTC.

The rearrangement uses TRBV13 and TRBJ2-1; D possibly corresponds to TRBD1 (5 bases). The CDR3 totals 13 residues. CDR1 and CDR2 from the germline V gene are PRHDT and FYEKMQ (reference sequence). Trimming took off 6 bases at V and 7 bases at J, with 13 bases between the two ends. CDR3 residues: CASSSAGWNEQFF. CDR3 sequence (DNA): TGTGCCAGCAGTTCAGCAGGGTGGAATGAGCAGTTCTTC. The full variable domain, completed using reference TRBV13 and TRBJ2-1, is AAGVIQSPRHLIKEKRETATLKCYPIPRHDTVYWYQQGPGQDPQFLISFYEKMQSDKGSIPDRFSAQQFSDYHSELNMSSLELGDSALYFCASSSAGWNEQFFGPGTRLTVL.

The CDR3 is CALDQGETQYF. DNA for the CDR3: TGTGCCTTAGACCAGGGGGAGACCCAGTACTTC. The V call is TRBV30, the J call TRBJ2-5; D may be TRBD1 (6 bases). Germline CDR1 and CDR2: GTSNPN and SVGIG (reference sequence). Trimming took off 7 bases at V and 5 bases at J, with 11 bases between the two ends. The CDR3 spans 11 residues.

The rearrangement uses TRBV7-9 and TRBJ2-3; a possible D gene is TRBD2 (5 bases). Germline CDR1 SEHNR, CDR2 FQNEAQ (reference sequence). With 5 bases removed from V and 2 bases from J, the gap between germline ends came to 17 bases. The CDR3 sequence is 16 residues long. In DNA form, the CDR3 reads TGTGCCAGCAGCCCGCCGGGGAGACCTGACACAGATACGCAGTATTTT. Its protein product is CASSPPGRPDTDTQYF.